Listed below are T cell receptor beta chains from one sample, sequenced in a study of resident and recirculating memory T cells in vitiligo. The method was immunoSEQ multiplex PCR; TCRdb's version includes in-frame clones alone and lacks a portion of them. The repertoire holds tens of thousands of clones, with 80% to 95% as singletons. The sample taken for sequencing was blood. The receptors derive from a male donor with vitiligo. Each CDR3 is given with its conserved first and last residue. D genes are given only for firm matches. A clone size is listed for some rows: how often the clone was seen (once, few, many), or a class if it is expanded.

j_gene: TRBJ1-5
v_gene: TRBV6-1
abundance: few
d_gene: .
CDR3nt: TGTGCCAGCAGCGACAGAAATAGCAATCAGCCCCAGCATTTT
CDR3aa: CASSDRNSNQPQHF

j_gene: TRBJ2-1
v_gene: TRBV6-4
abundance: .
d_gene: TRBD2
CDR3nt: TGTGCCAGCAGAGCAGACAGCGGGGCGGGTGAGCAGTTCTTC
CDR3aa: CASRADSGAGEQFF

j_gene: TRBJ2-5
v_gene: TRBV5-4
abundance: .
d_gene: TRBD2
CDR3nt: TGTGCCAGCAGCTGGTCCGGCGGGGGAGAGACCCAGTACTTC
CDR3aa: CASSWSGGGETQYF

j_gene: TRBJ2-1
v_gene: TRBV27
abundance: .
d_gene: TRBD2
CDR3nt: TGTGCCAGCAGTTCTTTAACACGACTAGCGGGGGGGCGGGGCGATGAGCAGTTCTTC
CDR3aa: CASSSLTRLAGGRGDEQFF

j_gene: TRBJ1-5
v_gene: TRBV18
abundance: .
d_gene: .
CDR3nt: TGTGCCAGCTCACCACCGCAGGGGAGGGGGTCGTCTCAGCCCCAGCATTTT
CDR3aa: CASSPPQGRGSSQPQHF

j_gene: TRBJ1-6
v_gene: TRBV18
abundance: .
d_gene: TRBD1
CDR3nt: TGTGCCAGCTCACCGAGGGACAGTATAGTGGGTTCACCCCTCCACTTT
CDR3aa: CASSPRDSIVGSPLHF

j_gene: TRBJ1-1
v_gene: TRBV10-3
abundance: .
d_gene: .
CDR3nt: TGTGCCATCAGCACAGGGTTGGGCACTGAAGCTTTCTTT
CDR3aa: CAISTGLGTEAFF

j_gene: TRBJ1-3
v_gene: TRBV2
abundance: .
d_gene: .
CDR3nt: TGTGCCAGCAGTCGTCCTTCAGGGGCGGGAAACACCATATATTTT
CDR3aa: CASSRPSGAGNTIYF

j_gene: TRBJ2-3
v_gene: TRBV7-8
abundance: .
d_gene: TRBD1
CDR3nt: TGTGCCAGCAGCCTGTGGACAGGAGAGGATACGCAGTATTTT
CDR3aa: CASSLWTGEDTQYF

j_gene: TRBJ2-1
v_gene: TRBV10-3
abundance: .
d_gene: .
CDR3nt: TGTGCCATCAGGTATCAGGGTGGTCTTTACAATGAGCAGTTCTTC
CDR3aa: CAIRYQGGLYNEQFF

j_gene: TRBJ2-7
v_gene: TRBV7-9
abundance: once
d_gene: TRBD1
CDR3nt: TGTGCCCTAGGGACAGGGGGTATCTACGAGCAGTACTTC
CDR3aa: CALGTGGIYEQYF

j_gene: TRBJ2-7
v_gene: TRBV9
abundance: .
d_gene: .
CDR3nt: TGTGCCAGCAGCGAGGGACACCGGTGGTACGAGCAGTACTTC
CDR3aa: CASSEGHRWYEQYF

j_gene: TRBJ1-1
v_gene: TRBV7-2
abundance: .
d_gene: .
CDR3nt: TGTGCCAGCAGCTTAGCGCGGGGTGCCACTGAAGCTTTCTTT
CDR3aa: CASSLARGATEAFF

j_gene: TRBJ1-2
v_gene: TRBV6-5
abundance: .
d_gene: TRBD1
CDR3nt: TGTGCCAGCAGTTATTTGCAGGGGGTTGATGGCTACACCTTC
CDR3aa: CASSYLQGVDGYTF

j_gene: TRBJ2-3
v_gene: TRBV6-1
abundance: .
d_gene: TRBD2
CDR3nt: TGTGCCAGCAGTGAAGTTAGCGGGGGACTCATTAGCACAGATACGCAGTATTTT
CDR3aa: CASSEVSGGLISTDTQYF

j_gene: TRBJ2-1
v_gene: TRBV10-2
abundance: .
d_gene: TRBD1
CDR3nt: TGCGCCAGCAGTGACCGGGACAGGGGTTCGAATGAGCAGTTCTTC
CDR3aa: CASSDRDRGSNEQFF

j_gene: TRBJ2-7
v_gene: TRBV18
abundance: .
d_gene: TRBD1
CDR3nt: TGTGCCAGCTCCACAGGGGTTGGGTACGAGCAGTACTTC
CDR3aa: CASSTGVGYEQYF

j_gene: TRBJ1-1
v_gene: TRBV2
abundance: once
d_gene: .
CDR3nt: TGTGCCAGCAGTGGCCAGGGGATCGCCGAAGCCGAAGCTTTCTTT
CDR3aa: CASSGQGIAEAEAFF

j_gene: TRBJ1-3
v_gene: TRBV9
abundance: .
d_gene: TRBD1
CDR3nt: TGTGCCAGCAGCGTAGAACTCTACTTACAGGGGGGCTCTGGAAACACCATATATTTT
CDR3aa: CASSVELYLQGGSGNTIYF

j_gene: TRBJ1-1
v_gene: TRBV9
abundance: .
d_gene: .
CDR3nt: TGTGCCAGCAGCTTAACAGGGAACACTGAAGCTTTCTTT
CDR3aa: CASSLTGNTEAFF

j_gene: TRBJ1-5
v_gene: TRBV27
abundance: .
d_gene: .
CDR3nt: TGTGCCAGCAGTTCCTCAACAGGGATTAGCAATCAGCCCCAGCATTTT
CDR3aa: CASSSSTGISNQPQHF

j_gene: TRBJ2-5
v_gene: TRBV5-6
abundance: .
d_gene: .
CDR3nt: TGTGCCAGCAGTCTCCGAGAGACCCAGTACTTC
CDR3aa: CASSLRETQYF

j_gene: TRBJ1-2
v_gene: TRBV4-3
abundance: .
d_gene: TRBD1
CDR3nt: TGCGCCAGCAGCCAGGCACCGCAGGGGGCTGGGTTTGAGGGCTACACCTTC
CDR3aa: CASSQAPQGAGFEGYTF

j_gene: TRBJ1-6
v_gene: TRBV4-2
abundance: .
d_gene: TRBD1
CDR3nt: TGTGCCAGCAGCCAAGGCCAGGGGGAAGGCTCCTATAATTCACCCCTCCACTTT
CDR3aa: CASSQGQGEGSYNSPLHF

j_gene: TRBJ1-4
v_gene: TRBV6-1
abundance: .
d_gene: TRBD1
CDR3nt: TGTGCCAGCAGTGCATTGACAGGGAGTGGGGAAAAACTGTTTTTT
CDR3aa: CASSALTGSGEKLFF

j_gene: TRBJ2-7
v_gene: TRBV19
abundance: .
d_gene: .
CDR3nt: TGTGCCAGTAGTTGGGACACCTTGATGGGTGAGCAGTACTTC
CDR3aa: CASSWDTLMGEQYF

j_gene: TRBJ1-4
v_gene: TRBV7-8
abundance: .
d_gene: TRBD1
CDR3nt: TGTGCCAGCAGCCTGGACAGGTTCGGGGAAAAACTGTTTTTT
CDR3aa: CASSLDRFGEKLFF

j_gene: TRBJ1-6
v_gene: TRBV14
abundance: .
d_gene: TRBD1
CDR3nt: TGTGCCAGCAGCCCTAACCCGGGACAGGGGAATGCGGGGTCCTATAATTCACCCCTCCACTTT
CDR3aa: CASSPNPGQGNAGSYNSPLHF

j_gene: TRBJ1-2
v_gene: TRBV9
abundance: once
d_gene: .
CDR3nt: TGTGCCAGCAGCCGGACAGCTTCCACGGGCTACACCTTC
CDR3aa: CASSRTASTGYTF

j_gene: TRBJ1-2
v_gene: TRBV28
abundance: .
d_gene: TRBD1
CDR3nt: TGTGCCAGCAGTAAGGGGGCTATGGGCTACACCTTC
CDR3aa: CASSKGAMGYTF

j_gene: TRBJ1-3
v_gene: TRBV5-4
abundance: .
d_gene: TRBD1
CDR3nt: TGTGCCAGCAGCTTCTCCCTGACAGGGGGCTTTGGAAACACCATATATTTT
CDR3aa: CASSFSLTGGFGNTIYF

j_gene: TRBJ2-3
v_gene: TRBV7-2
abundance: .
d_gene: TRBD1
CDR3nt: TGTGCCAGCAGCACAACCCCGGGACAGGGGAAAGATACGCAGTATTTT
CDR3aa: CASSTTPGQGKDTQYF

j_gene: TRBJ1-6
v_gene: TRBV5-1
abundance: .
d_gene: TRBD1
CDR3nt: TGCGCCAGCAGTGTCGGACAGGAGAACTCACCCCTCCACTTT
CDR3aa: CASSVGQENSPLHF

j_gene: TRBJ1-1
v_gene: TRBV29-1
abundance: .
d_gene: .
CDR3nt: TGCAGCGCAACTAGGGATGAAGCTTTCTTT
CDR3aa: CSATRDEAFF

j_gene: TRBJ2-3
v_gene: TRBV4-3
abundance: .
d_gene: TRBD2
CDR3nt: TGCGCCAGCAGCCAAGATTATGGTGGTAGCGGGGGGCATCCGGCCTCAGATACGCAGTATTTT
CDR3aa: CASSQDYGGSGGHPASDTQYF

j_gene: TRBJ2-7
v_gene: TRBV6-1
abundance: .
d_gene: TRBD2
CDR3nt: TGTGCCAGCAGTGAAGCGCCAGCGGGGGCCTACGAGCAGTACTTC
CDR3aa: CASSEAPAGAYEQYF

j_gene: TRBJ1-2
v_gene: TRBV7-6
abundance: .
d_gene: .
CDR3nt: TGTGCCAGCAGCTTAGTACTGGGAGGCCTTGGCTATGGCTACACCTTC
CDR3aa: CASSLVLGGLGYGYTF

j_gene: TRBJ1-2
v_gene: TRBV4-3
abundance: .
d_gene: TRBD1
CDR3nt: TGCGCCAGCAGCCAAGGGGACAGACCCTCTCCATACACCTTC
CDR3aa: CASSQGDRPSPYTF

j_gene: TRBJ1-5
v_gene: TRBV4-1
abundance: .
d_gene: TRBD1
CDR3nt: TGCGCCAGCAGCCCCCAGGGGGCCGTCAATCAGCCCCAGCATTTT
CDR3aa: CASSPQGAVNQPQHF

j_gene: TRBJ2-2
v_gene: TRBV6-6
abundance: .
d_gene: TRBD2
CDR3nt: TGTGCCAGCAGTAGAACTAGCGGGGGGGCTGCCGGGGAGCTGTTTTTT
CDR3aa: CASSRTSGGAAGELFF

j_gene: TRBJ2-7
v_gene: TRBV5-6
abundance: .
d_gene: .
CDR3nt: TGTGCCAGCAGCCAGGTGGGCTCCGAGCAGTACTTC
CDR3aa: CASSQVGSEQYF

j_gene: TRBJ1-1
v_gene: TRBV28
abundance: .
d_gene: .
CDR3nt: TGTGCCAGCACCAAGGGGGGGCAGGACACTGAAGCTTTCTTT
CDR3aa: CASTKGGQDTEAFF

j_gene: TRBJ1-5
v_gene: TRBV28
abundance: once
d_gene: .
CDR3nt: TGTGCCAGCAGTCCCTCTGGACTATCGATTCAGCCCCAGCATTTT
CDR3aa: CASSPSGLSIQPQHF

j_gene: TRBJ2-1
v_gene: TRBV5-1
abundance: .
d_gene: .
CDR3nt: TGCGCCAGCAGCTTAAACAGGGTTGGGAATGAGCAGTTCTTC
CDR3aa: CASSLNRVGNEQFF

j_gene: TRBJ2-7
v_gene: TRBV5-8
abundance: .
d_gene: .
CDR3nt: TGTGCCAGCAGCTTGGACAGGGACTACGAGCAGTACTTC
CDR3aa: CASSLDRDYEQYF

j_gene: TRBJ1-6
v_gene: TRBV4-3
abundance: .
d_gene: TRBD1
CDR3nt: TGCGCCAGCAGCCCACTACCAGGACAGGGCTCACCCCTCCACTTT
CDR3aa: CASSPLPGQGSPLHF